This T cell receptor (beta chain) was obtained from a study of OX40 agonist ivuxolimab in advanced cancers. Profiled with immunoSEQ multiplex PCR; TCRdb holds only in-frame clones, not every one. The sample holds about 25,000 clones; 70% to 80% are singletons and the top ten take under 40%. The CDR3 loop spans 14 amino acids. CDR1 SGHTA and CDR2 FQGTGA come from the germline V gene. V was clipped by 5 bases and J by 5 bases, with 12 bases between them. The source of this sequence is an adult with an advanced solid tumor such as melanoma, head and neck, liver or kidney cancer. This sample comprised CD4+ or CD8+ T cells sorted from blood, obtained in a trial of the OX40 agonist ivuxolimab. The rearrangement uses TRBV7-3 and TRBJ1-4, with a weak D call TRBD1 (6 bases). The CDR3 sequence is CASSKGGGNEKLFF. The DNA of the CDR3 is TGTGCCAGCAGCAAAGGAGGGGGAAATGAAAAACTGTTTTTT.